This T cell receptor (beta chain) was sequenced in a study of cytotoxic CD8 clonotypes in ibrutinib-treated CLL. At the level of the study: Overall, around 25 responses were partial and 2 complete; following median around 68 months, roughly 15 patients stayed remitted and approximately 12 progressed. The authors obtained response samples at a median of about 12 months of treatment, range 6 to 36.

Per germline, CDR1 MRHNA and CDR2 SNTAGT. The ends were cut back, 2 bases at V and 0 bases at J, with 3 bases in the middle. The length of the CDR3 is 13 residues. The repertoire was sequenced with immunoSEQ multiplex PCR; TCRdb's copy has only in-frame clones and lacks some. This table holds 20,000 or so clones, over 70% found once. The chain combines TRBV6-4 with TRBJ2-3, with D hard to call. The origin of this receptor is a human donor with chronic lymphocytic leukemia. The specimen comprised PBMCs, sampled before ibrutinib treatment. This CDR3 is CASSDQSTDTQYF. The CDR3 DNA reads as TGTGCCAGCAGTGACCAGAGCACAGATACGCAGTATTTT.